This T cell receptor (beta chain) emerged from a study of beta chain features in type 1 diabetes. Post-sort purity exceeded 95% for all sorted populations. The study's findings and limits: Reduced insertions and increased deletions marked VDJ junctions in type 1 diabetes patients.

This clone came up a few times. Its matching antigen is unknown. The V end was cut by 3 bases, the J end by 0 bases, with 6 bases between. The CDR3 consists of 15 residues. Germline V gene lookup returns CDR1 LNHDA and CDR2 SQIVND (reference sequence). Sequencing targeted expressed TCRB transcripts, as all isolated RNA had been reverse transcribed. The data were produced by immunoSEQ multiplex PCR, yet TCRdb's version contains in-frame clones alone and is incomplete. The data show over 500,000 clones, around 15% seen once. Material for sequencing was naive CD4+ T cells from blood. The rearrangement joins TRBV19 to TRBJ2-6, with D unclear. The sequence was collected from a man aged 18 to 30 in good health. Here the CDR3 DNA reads TGTGCCAGTAGTATCTATAGCTCTGGGGCCAACGTCCTGACTTTC. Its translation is CASSIYSSGANVLTF.